What follows are 23 T cell receptor beta chains derived from one specimen sequenced in a study of blood T cell repertoires in COVID-19. Profiling relied on immunoSEQ multiplex PCR, and the TCRdb table lists in-frame clones only, not all of them. The data hold roughly 230,000 clones, with almost 90% observed a single time. The specimen was peripheral blood. The source is a woman aged 60-70 years with COVID-19, enrolled during active disease.

The chain recombines TRBV5-4 with TRBJ1-2; TRBD1 matches at 8 bases. The CDR3 has 17 residues. The ends lost 0 bases at V and 4 bases at J; junction bases unmatched: 11. Germline V gene data show CDR1 as SGHNT and CDR2 as YYREEE (reference sequence). Written as DNA, the CDR3 is TGTGCCAGCAGCTTGGGTCGTCCAGGGGGCGCAGGCTATGGCTACACCTTC. Its translation: CASSLGRPGGAGYGYTF.

The chain combines TRBV19 with TRBJ1-4; D possibly corresponds to TRBD1 (6 bases). The germline V gene encodes CDR1 LNHDA and CDR2 SQIVND (reference sequence). The CDR3 covers 15 residues. The ends were cut back, 5 bases at V and 8 bases at J, with 18 bases in the middle. CDR3 amino acids: CASSPSTGYGEKLFF. For the CDR3, the DNA is TGTGCCAGTAGTCCTTCTACAGGGTACGGCGAAAAACTGTTTTTT.

The chain uses TRBV5-4 and TRBJ1-3; 7 bases match TRBD1. CDR1 and CDR2 (germline): SGHNT, YYREEE (reference sequence). J gave up 4 bases and V 3 bases, and 16 bases lay outside the gene matches. The CDR3 totals 18 residues. The CDR3 DNA follows: TGTGCCAGCAGCTACCGTGGGACCTACCGGGACAGAGGAAACACCATATATTTT. Translating it yields CASSYRGTYRDRGNTIYF.

This clone was seen once. The chain combines TRBV30 with TRBJ1-2; no firm D call. CDR1 is GTSNPN and CDR2 is SVGIG in the germline V gene (reference sequence). The CDR3 runs 14 residues. Deletions cut 0 bases from V and 3 bases from J, with 11 bases between. The CDR3 region is CAWSVSGVDYGYTF. CDR3 DNA: TGTGCCTGGAGTGTATCGGGAGTCGACTATGGCTACACCTTC.

The rearrangement joins TRBV10-3 to TRBJ2-1; TRBD1 agrees at 9 bases. There are 17 residues in the CDR3. Germline CDR1 reads ENHRY; CDR2 reads SYGVKD. V was pared by 2 bases and J by 5 bases, with 10 bases of the junction left unmatched. CDR3 coding DNA: TGTGCCATCAGTGAGGGACCGGACAGGGGAGTGAACAATGAGCAGTTCTTC. As protein: CAISEGPDRGVNNEQFF.

The rearrangement joins TRBV7-3 to TRBJ1-6; 8 positions match TRBD1. Germline lookup yields CDR1 SGHTA and CDR2 FQGTGA. Trimming took 0 bases from V and 7 from J; bases not matched to a gene: 8. The CDR3 is 17 residues long. This CDR3 is CASSLTGPTGANSPLHF. Here the CDR3 DNA reads TGTGCCAGCAGCTTAACGGGGCCGACAGGGGCCAATTCACCCCTCCACTTT.

V gene TRBV12-3 or TRBV12-4 combines with J gene TRBJ1-1, with unresolved D. This CDR3 is 13 amino acids long. V was cut by 4 bases and J by 4 bases, with 10 bases left in between. In DNA form, the CDR3 reads TGTGCCAGCAGTTCGACGGGAAGCACTGAAGCTTTCTTT. Amino acid sequence: CASSSTGSTEAFF.

This chain connects TRBV6-2 or TRBV6-3 to TRBJ1-1; tentative D call: TRBD1 (5 bases). The germline gives CDR1 MNHEY, CDR2 SVGEGT. This CDR3 contains 15 residues. Trimming stripped 3 bases from V and 7 bases from J, with 18 bases between. The DNA for the CDR3 is TGTGCCAGCAGTTATTCCCTACCGACAGAGCATGAAGCTTTCTTT. It codes for CASSYSLPTEHEAFF.

The chain employs TRBV6-5 and TRBJ2-3, with 7 bases lining up with TRBD1. Germline lookup yields CDR1 MNHEY and CDR2 SVGAGI. V shed 2 bases, J shed 4 bases, and the junction held 3 bases outside the gene matches. The CDR3 contains 14 residues. This CDR3 reads CASSYDRAPDTQYF. The CDR3 DNA is TGTGCCAGCAGTTACGACAGGGCGCCAGATACGCAGTATTTT.

V gene TRBV20-1 combines with J gene TRBJ1-1, with TRBD1 identical over 9 bases. The germline V gene encodes CDR1 DFQATT and CDR2 SNEGSKA (reference sequence). CDR3 length: 15 residues. Trimming cost V 3 bases and J 0 bases; bases outside gene matches: 5. The CDR3 sequence: CSASPRDRVNTEAFF. As DNA, the CDR3 is TGCAGTGCTAGTCCCCGGGACAGGGTGAACACTGAAGCTTTCTTT.

V gene TRBV10-2 combines with J gene TRBJ1-1; 10 bases agree with TRBD1. The germline CDR1 and CDR2 sequences are WSHSY and SAAADI. The length of the CDR3 is 14 residues. V lost 8 bases and J lost 1; bases outside the gene matches: 4. The CDR3 DNA is TGCGCCAGCCGACAGGGGGCAGGGAACACTGAAGCTTTCTTT. Encoded protein: CASRQGAGNTEAFF.

V is TRBV5-1 and J is TRBJ2-1; 7 nucleotides match TRBD1. This CDR3 has 15 amino acids. Germline-derived CDR1 and CDR2 are SGHRS and YFSETQ. The junction had 8 bases not matched to a gene; V was cut back by 5 bases and J by 3 bases. Here the CDR3 reads CASSSVNRGYNEQFF. Here the CDR3 DNA reads TGCGCCAGCAGTTCCGTGAACAGGGGCTACAATGAGCAGTTCTTC.

The chain combines TRBV7-9 with TRBJ1-1, with D possibly being TRBD1 (6 bases). V was pared by 3 bases and J by 3 bases, with 8 bases between. This CDR3 region has 13 residues. Germline CDR1 is SEHNR and CDR2 is FQNEAQ (reference sequence). The CDR3 DNA reads as TGTGCCAGCAGCTTTCCAGGGGACACTGAAGCTTTCTTT. Its protein product is CASSFPGDTEAFF.

The rearrangement joins TRBV4-3 to TRBJ2-1; D gene ambiguous. The CDR3 sequence is 14 residues long. Trimming left V 3 bases short and J 2 bases short, with 8 bases between. Looked up from germline, CDR1 is LGHNA and CDR2 is YSLEER. CDR3 sequence reads: CASSQSGPYNEQFF. CDR3 nucleotide sequence: TGCGCCAGCAGCCAGTCTGGCCCCTACAATGAGCAGTTCTTC.

The chain is built from TRBV2 and TRBJ2-5, with 13 bases matching TRBD2. CDR1 and CDR2 (germline): SNHLY, FYNNEI. Trimming cost V 5 bases and J 2 bases; bases outside gene matches: 2. The CDR3 runs 15 residues. CDR3 in DNA: TGTGCCAGCAGTCAGACTAGCGGGGGGCAAGAGACCCAGTACTTC. Encoded protein: CASSQTSGGQETQYF.

The chain employs TRBV19 and TRBJ1-5; perhaps TRBD1 as D (6 bases). The germline CDR1 and CDR2 sequences are LNHDA and SQIVND (reference sequence). V was pared by 8 bases and J by 2 bases, with 13 bases between. This CDR3 is built from 14 residues. The CDR3 DNA follows: TGTGCCAGTGAAGGGGGATTTGGCAATCAGCCCCAGCATTTT. This gives the protein CASEGGFGNQPQHF.

The chain carries TRBV5-8 and TRBJ2-1; D might be TRBD2 (5 bases). The germline CDR1 and CDR2 sequences are SGHTS and YDEGEE. Trimming left V 4 bases short and J 3 bases short, with 8 bases between. The CDR3 is 13 residues long. The CDR3 protein is CASSTTSYNEQFF. The DNA for the CDR3 is TGTGCCAGCAGCACCACTAGCTACAATGAGCAGTTCTTC.

The CDR3 nucleotides read TGTGCCAGCTCCCGGAGGGAGGCCTCCTACGAGCAGTACTTC. This encodes CASSRREASYEQYF. The chain has TRBV18 and TRBJ2-7; a weak D match, TRBD2 (6 bases). CDR3 length equals 14 residues. The germline V gene has CDR1 KGHSH and CDR2 LQKENI. V shed 6 bases and J shed 0 bases, with 12 bases lying between them.

V is TRBV7-3 and J is TRBJ1-1; 10 positions agree with TRBD1. Trimming at V came to 5 bases and at J to 4 bases, leaving 4 bases not matched to a gene. The germline gives CDR1 SGHTA, CDR2 FQGTGA. The CDR3 is 14 amino acids. This CDR3 is CASSLDRGSTEAFF. CDR3 bases: TGTGCCAGCAGCCTGGACAGGGGGAGCACTGAAGCTTTCTTT.

The CDR3: CASSLAGTGAREQYF. The CDR3 DNA reads TGTGCCAGCAGCTTAGCCGGGACAGGGGCGCGCGAGCAGTACTTC. V is TRBV7-9 and J is TRBJ2-7; 10 bases agree with TRBD1. Germline trimming cut 0 bases from V and 6 bases from J; bases unmatched to any gene: 5. The CDR3 is 15 amino acids. Germline CDR1 SEHNR, CDR2 FQNEAQ (reference sequence).

This clone was detected only a few times. The V gene is TRBV19, the J gene TRBJ1-1; D uncertain. V lost 1 base and J lost 8, with 11 bases in between. The germline gives CDR1 LNHDA, CDR2 SQIVND (reference sequence). The CDR3 is 13 residues long. DNA for the CDR3: TGTGCCAGTAGTATAGGGCACAGAGCCGAAGCTTTCTTT. The encoded protein is CASSIGHRAEAFF.

A note on this clone: Additional DNA sequences in this sample encode the identical CDR3. The chain employs TRBV7-9 and TRBJ1-2; the D gene is possibly TRBD1 (6 bases). The CDR3 is 13 amino acids. The V end lost 5 bases, the J end lost 2 bases, and 9 bases lay between the germline ends. CDR1 and CDR2 from the germline V gene are SEHNR and FQNEAQ (reference sequence). Here the CDR3 reads CASSPQGNYGYTF. In DNA form, the CDR3 reads TGTGCCAGCAGCCCCCAGGGGAACTATGGCTACACCTTC.

The chain combines TRBV7-9 with TRBJ2-7; 11 bases line up with TRBD1. Germline trimming cut 7 bases from V and 3 bases from J; bases unmatched to any gene: 2. The germline CDR1 and CDR2 sequences are SEHNR and FQNEAQ (reference sequence). The CDR3 loop spans 13 amino acids. The CDR3 protein is CASIGTGGYEQYF. The DNA for the CDR3 is TGTGCCAGCATTGGGACAGGGGGCTACGAGCAGTACTTC.